This is a list of T cell receptor beta chains from one sample in a study of cytomegalovirus exposure and HLA in healthy donors. Only in-frame clones appear in the TCRdb table, and some are missing; sequencing was by immunoSEQ multiplex PCR. The sample shows about 97,000 clones, approximately 75% of them seen only once. Sequenced sample: PBMCs. These receptor sequences come from a woman aged 40 to 50 in good health and CMV-seronegative. Both conserved end residues are part of each CDR3. D genes are given only for firm matches. Clone size is stated in some rows and not others, as once, few, many or a class when expanded.

TRBJ2-5	TRBV19	few	TRBD1	CASSKMGQNQETQYF	TGTGCCAGTAGTAAGATGGGACAGAACCAAGAGACCCAGTACTTC
TRBJ1-1	TRBV6-6	.	TRBD1	CASRRITGVSEAFF	TGTGCCAGCAGGCGCATCACAGGGGTTTCTGAAGCTTTCTTT
TRBJ2-1	TRBV7-8	.	TRBD2	CASSLEASGSNEQFF	TGTGCCAGCAGCTTAGAGGCTAGCGGGAGCAATGAGCAGTTCTTC
TRBJ2-3	TRBV6-6	.	.	CASRPSGLLGPTQYF	TGTGCCAGCAGACCCTCTGGGCTACTTGGTCCTACGCAGTATTTT
TRBJ1-5	TRBV28	once	TRBD1	CASSLGQVQPQHF	TGTGCCAGCAGCCTGGGACAGGTCCAGCCCCAGCATTTT
TRBJ2-3	TRBV28	.	TRBD1	CASSPDRGVTDTQYF	TGTGCCAGCAGTCCGGACAGGGGGGTCACAGATACGCAGTATTTT
TRBJ2-7	TRBV19	.	TRBD2	CASSIVGGQSYEQYF	TGTGCCAGTAGTATAGTGGGAGGGCAGTCCTACGAGCAGTACTTC
TRBJ1-3	TRBV20-1	few	.	CSTGNGNTIYF	TGCAGCACAGGGAACGGAAACACCATATATTTT
TRBJ2-7	TRBV6-5	.	TRBD1	CASSPTGTGSYEQYF	TGTGCCAGCAGTCCAACCGGGACAGGGTCCTACGAGCAGTACTTC
TRBJ1-4	TRBV4-3	.	TRBD1	CASSRGQGPATNEKLFF	TGCGCCAGCAGCCGAGGACAGGGGCCAGCAACTAATGAAAAACTGTTTTTT
TRBJ1-5	TRBV6-5	few	.	CASSYSNSNQPQHF	TGTGCCAGCAGTTACTCTAATAGCAATCAGCCCCAGCATTTT
TRBJ2-4	TRBV6-1	.	TRBD2	CAARREGGNIQYF	TGTGCCGCCCGCCGGGAGGGCGGGAACATTCAGTACTTC
TRBJ2-5	TRBV5-4	.	TRBD2	CASSLPRGGIQETQYF	TGTGCCAGCAGCTTACCGCGGGGGGGCATTCAAGAGACCCAGTACTTC
TRBJ2-3	TRBV6-1	.	.	CASSRDDGGWQYF	TGTGCCAGCAGCAGGGACGACGGGGGATGGCAGTATTTT
TRBJ2-7	TRBV29-1	.	TRBD2	CSVEGLVGGRVDEQYF	TGCAGCGTTGAAGGACTTGTGGGCGGGAGGGTCGACGAGCAGTACTTC
TRBJ1-1	TRBV11-2	.	TRBD1	CASSTRQGRGTEAFF	TGTGCCAGCAGCACCAGACAGGGGAGGGGTACTGAAGCTTTCTTT
TRBJ2-2	TRBV7-3	.	.	CASSLISNTGELFF	TGTGCCAGCAGCTTAATTTCTAACACCGGGGAGCTGTTTTTT
TRBJ1-1	TRBV15	once	.	CATSRDVGAVVTEAFF	TGTGCCACCAGCAGAGATGTGGGGGCCGTAGTCACTGAAGCTTTCTTT
TRBJ2-7	TRBV30	.	TRBD1	CAWSYNHRGEQYF	TGTGCCTGGAGTTACAATCACAGGGGCGAGCAGTACTTC
TRBJ2-1	TRBV19	once	TRBD2	CATKDGRSYNEQFF	TGTGCCACCAAGGACGGGAGGTCATACAATGAGCAGTTCTTC
TRBJ2-3	TRBV7-6	.	TRBD2	CASSSWTSGGTTDTQYF	TGTGCCAGCAGCTCTTGGACTAGCGGGGGAACCACAGATACGCAGTATTTT
TRBJ1-5	TRBV29-1	.	.	CSVEKTRGEGAQHF	TGCAGCGTTGAAAAAACCCGGGGAGAGGGAGCCCAGCATTTT
TRBJ1-3	TRBV9	.	TRBD1	CASSALGQRGNTIYF	TGTGCCAGCAGCGCATTGGGACAGCGGGGAAACACCATATATTTT
TRBJ1-5	TRBV12-5	.	TRBD1	CASGGGTGDQPQHF	TGTGCTAGTGGGGGGGGGACAGGGGACCAGCCCCAGCATTTT
TRBJ1-3	TRBV15	.	TRBD1	CATSRVAGGLGSGNTIYF	TGTGCCACCAGCAGAGTCGCAGGGGGTTTAGGTTCTGGAAACACCATATATTTT
TRBJ2-3	TRBV20-1	.	.	CSAQSTDTQYF	TGCAGTGCTCAGAGCACAGATACGCAGTATTTT
TRBJ1-1	TRBV6-1	.	.	CASIDGENTEAFF	TGTGCCAGCATCGACGGGGAGAACACTGAAGCTTTCTTT
TRBJ2-5	TRBV11-2	.	.	CASSLLSGGETQYF	TGTGCCAGCAGCTTATTGTCCGGGGGAGAGACCCAGTACTTC
TRBJ1-6	TRBV7-6	few	.	CASSLGGVGNSPLHF	TGTGCCAGCAGCTTAGGGGGGGTTGGAAATTCACCCCTCCACTTT
TRBJ2-3	TRBV5-1	.	.	CASSLEGRPSTDTQYF	TGCGCCAGCAGCTTGGAGGGGCGACCGAGCACAGATACGCAGTATTTT
TRBJ2-3	TRBV2	once	.	CASIRLVGDTQYF	TGTGCCAGCATCCGGCTAGTCGGAGATACGCAGTATTTT
TRBJ2-1	TRBV6-1	.	TRBD2	CASSEFLAGGREQFF	TGTGCCAGCAGTGAGTTCCTAGCGGGAGGGCGTGAGCAGTTCTTC
TRBJ2-7	TRBV11-2	.	TRBD1	CASSARDRGSYEQYF	TGTGCCAGCAGCGCTCGGGACAGGGGGTCGTACGAGCAGTACTTC
TRBJ2-5	TRBV5-6	.	.	CASSNWGGGETQYF	TGTGCCAGCAGCAATTGGGGGGGCGGGGAGACCCAGTACTTC
TRBJ2-5	TRBV18	.	TRBD1	CASSPQGARGVETQYF	TGTGCCAGCTCACCCCAGGGGGCGCGAGGAGTAGAGACCCAGTACTTC
TRBJ2-7	TRBV7-9	few	.	CASSLSQNSYEQYF	TGTGCCAGCAGCTTATCCCAAAACTCCTACGAGCAGTACTTC
TRBJ2-7	TRBV28	.	TRBD2	CASSSAGGLSYEQYF	TGTGCCAGCAGTTCCGCGGGAGGGCTCTCCTACGAGCAGTACTTC
TRBJ2-1	TRBV14	.	TRBD1	CASSNEGAGMIHEQFF	TGTGCCAGCAGCAACGAGGGGGCAGGGATGATCCATGAGCAGTTCTTC
TRBJ1-2	TRBV6-5	.	.	CASRSGINYGYTF	TGTGCCAGCAGATCCGGGATTAACTATGGCTACACCTTC
TRBJ2-2	TRBV27	.	.	CASMPGLNTGELFF	TGTGCCAGCATGCCGGGACTTAACACCGGGGAGCTGTTTTTT
TRBJ1-1	TRBV7-9	.	.	CASSSYRADEPEAFF	TGTGCCAGCAGCTCCTACAGGGCCGACGAGCCTGAAGCTTTCTTT
TRBJ1-6	TRBV2	.	TRBD1	CASSVPGVWGTDNSPLHF	TGTGCCAGCAGTGTCCCTGGGGTGTGGGGGACAGACAATTCACCCCTCCACTTT
TRBJ1-3	TRBV15	.	.	CATSGRLGPVGNTIYF	TGTGCCACCAGCGGTCGCTTGGGGCCGGTCGGAAACACCATATATTTT
TRBJ1-5	TRBV11-2	.	.	CASSLETGANQPQHF	TGTGCCAGCAGCTTAGAGACAGGAGCGAATCAGCCCCAGCATTTT
TRBJ1-1	TRBV7-3	.	.	CASSPFSGTEAFF	TGTGCCAGCAGCCCCTTCTCGGGCACTGAAGCTTTCTTT
TRBJ1-1	TRBV7-8	.	TRBD1	CASSLRGQARTEAFF	TGTGCCAGCAGCCTACGGGGACAGGCGAGAACTGAAGCTTTCTTT